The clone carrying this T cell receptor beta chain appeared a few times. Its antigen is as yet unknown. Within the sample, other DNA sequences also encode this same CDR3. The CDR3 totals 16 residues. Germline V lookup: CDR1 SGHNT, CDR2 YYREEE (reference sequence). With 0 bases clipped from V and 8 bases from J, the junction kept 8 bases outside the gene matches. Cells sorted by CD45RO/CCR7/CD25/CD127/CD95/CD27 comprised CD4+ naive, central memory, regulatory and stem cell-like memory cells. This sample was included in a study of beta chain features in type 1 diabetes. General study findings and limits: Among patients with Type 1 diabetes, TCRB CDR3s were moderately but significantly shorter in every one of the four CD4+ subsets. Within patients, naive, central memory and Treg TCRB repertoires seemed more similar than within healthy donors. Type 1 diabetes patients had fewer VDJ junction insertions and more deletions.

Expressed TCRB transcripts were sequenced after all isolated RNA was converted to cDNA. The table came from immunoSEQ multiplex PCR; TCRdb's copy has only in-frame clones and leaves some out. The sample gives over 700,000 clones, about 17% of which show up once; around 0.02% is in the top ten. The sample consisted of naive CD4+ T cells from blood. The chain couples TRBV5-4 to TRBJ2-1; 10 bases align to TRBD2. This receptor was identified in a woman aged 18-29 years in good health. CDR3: CASSLAGASGSDEQFF. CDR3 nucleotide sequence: TGTGCCAGCAGCTTGGCCGGGGCTAGCGGGAGCGATGAGCAGTTCTTC.